The following is a T cell receptor beta chain sequence with its context. Original handling: Estimation of nucleated cell counts relied on the amplification of reference gene primers. The table came from immunoSEQ multiplex PCR; TCRdb's copy has only in-frame clones and leaves some out. V, J and clone size reflect that table, while D and trimming were determined from the DNA. The table has about 130,000 clones, approximately 89% seen once. These data originate in a study of blood T cell repertoires in COVID-19. Study-wide background: Italy, Spain and the United States were the sources of the convalescent and acute COVID-19 samples. From T cells, B-cell-depleted T cells, or PBMCs came the material, which was cDNA or gDNA.

The ends were cut back, 4 bases at V and 3 bases at J, with 4 bases in the middle. The CDR3 has 12 residues. Sequencing was carried out using peripheral blood. The chain couples TRBV12-3 or TRBV12-4 to TRBJ1-3, with D hard to call. The clonotype was recovered from a human donor in a cohort sampled during active COVID-19. This chain's CDR3 is CASSSVGNTIYF. The CDR3 DNA sequence: TGTGCCAGCAGTTCCGTTGGAAACACCATATATTTT.